Below, one TCR beta chain is given with its context. The record originates from a study of blood T cell repertoires in COVID-19. Study summary: COVID-19 samples from acute and convalescent phases originated in the United States, Italy and Spain. T cells, B-cell-depleted T cells, or PBMCs supplied cDNA or gDNA.

Recovery among Cohort 3 donors was established by two negative PCRs, clearance, or symptom resolution. In the authors' workflow: Reference gene primers were amplified, and this amplification served to estimate nucleated cell counts. Repertoires were generated with immunoSEQ multiplex PCR, while TCRdb's copy carries only in-frame clones and drops some. That table supplies the V and J calls and clone size; D and trimming were determined from the DNA. The table has almost 250,000 clones, approximately 90% seen once. CDR3 size: 15 residues. Germline assignment: CDR1 SGHRS and CDR2 YFSETQ. The V segment lost 5 bases and the J segment 5 bases; nucleotides outside the gene matches: 8.

Sequenced sample: PBMCs or T cells enriched from blood (not recorded which). The chain combines TRBV5-1 with TRBJ2-5, with 11 bases fitting TRBD1. The source of this sequence is a woman aged 30 to 39 who had recovered from COVID-19. The CDR3 bases are TGCGCCAGCAGGGACCGGGACAGGGGGGAGGAGACCCAGTACTTC. It yields the protein CASRDRDRGEETQYF.